One sample yielded the 5 T cell receptor beta chains listed below, sequenced in a study of blood T cell repertoires in COVID-19. Sequenced by immunoSEQ multiplex PCR; TCRdb stores in-frame clones only, minus some. The profile covers roughly 150,000 clones, with almost 80% appearing a single time and roughly 8.6% taken by the ten largest. Source material: peripheral blood. These receptor sequences come from a man between 50 and 59 years old with active or convalescent COVID-19.

This chain joins TRBV3-1 (or the pseudogene TRBV3-2) and TRBJ2-3; 7 bases line up with TRBD1. V lost 1 base and J lost 0; bases outside the gene matches: 10. The CDR3 consists of 18 residues. Germline CDR1 reads LGHDT; CDR2 reads YNNKEL (reference sequence). CDR3 coding DNA: TGTGCCAGCAGCCAAGTTTCCGGGACAGCCATAAGCACAGATACGCAGTATTTT. Amino acid sequence: CASSQVSGTAISTDTQYF.

The genes are TRBV19 and TRBJ1-5; D is unclear. Trimming left V 7 bases short and J 4 bases short, with 17 bases between. CDR1 and CDR2 from the germline V gene are LNHDA and SQIVND (reference sequence). The CDR3 totals 15 residues. The CDR3 region is CASTAAYSRNQPQHF. For the CDR3, the DNA is TGTGCCAGTACGGCGGCATATAGTAGAAATCAGCCCCAGCATTTT.

The chain links TRBV28 to TRBJ2-3, with a tentative D call TRBD1 (5 bases). The ends were cut back, 5 bases at V and 3 bases at J, with 9 bases in the middle. Germline V gene sequence: CDR1 MDHEN, CDR2 SYDVKM. CDR3 size: 13 residues. The CDR3 bases are TGTGCCAGCAGTCCCCAGGGAACAGATACGCAGTATTTT. Amino acid sequence: CASSPQGTDTQYF.

The chain carries TRBV5-4 and TRBJ2-2; TRBD2 matches at 9 bases. The CDR3 has 16 amino acids. Germline V CDR1 and CDR2: SGHNT, YYREEE (reference sequence). V was clipped by 4 bases and J by 1 base; unmatched bases: 5. Here the CDR3 reads CASSPGLAQNTGELFF. Here the CDR3 DNA reads TGTGCCAGCAGCCCCGGACTAGCGCAGAACACCGGGGAGCTGTTTTTT.

This clone has just a few counts. The rearrangement uses TRBV5-4 and TRBJ1-1, with D maybe TRBD1 (5 bases). The length of the CDR3 is 15 residues. Germline CDR1 SGHNT, CDR2 YYREEE (reference sequence). Trimming shortened V by 3 bases and J by 3 bases, and 15 bases separated the two germline ends. The CDR3 DNA follows: TGTGCCAGCAGCTCCGGTTTTGACAGTTACACTGAAGCTTTCTTT. Its translation is CASSSGFDSYTEAFF.